Here is one TCR beta chain with its context. Its target is unknown. This sample stems from a study of T cells in Graves' hyperthyroidism and ophthalmopathy. Study findings and constraints: A model of 13 V-J pairs discriminated ophthalmopathy from stable hyperthyroidism.

RNA transcripts gave rise to amplified TCR beta CDR3 regions. When the TCR CDR3 underwent first-round RT-PCR, the HTBI primer set was used. TCRdb reprocessed the multiplex PCR reads with MiXCR, giving one entry per CDR3 protein. The sample lists about 760,000 distinct CDR3 sequences; 35% were seen once. Germline CDR1 ENHRY, CDR2 SYGVKD. The CDR3 contains 15 residues. V was pared by 2 bases and J by 3 bases, with 12 bases between. Patients aged 18 to 65 had newly diagnosed hyperthyroidism of under 2 months' duration. Lactation, pregnancy, other autoimmune disease or uncontrolled infection excluded patients.

The J gene is TRBJ2-3, the V gene TRBV10-3, with D possibly TRBD2 on 6 matching bases. Material: blood. The TCR sequence derives from a woman aged 40 to 50 with Graves' hyperthyroidism. DNA for the CDR3: TGTGCCATCAGTGAGACGGGGGATTTTACAGATACGCAGTATTTT. This translates into CAISETGDFTDTQYF.